The rows below give T cell receptor beta chains drawn from one sample of a study of cytomegalovirus exposure and HLA in healthy donors. TCRdb keeps only in-frame clones here, not all; method: immunoSEQ multiplex PCR. Here the sample spans about 60,000 clones, approximately 80% being singletons. The source material was PBMCs. Receptors were obtained from a male donor in good health and CMV-seronegative. Both conserved end residues are part of each CDR3. A D gene is named only where the DNA matches it firmly. Clone size is stated in some rows and not others, as once, few, many or a class when expanded.

.	TRBV19	TRBJ1-2	.	TGTGCCAGTAGTCAGTTCTATGGCTACACCTTC	CASSQFYGYTF
few	TRBV9	TRBJ2-3	.	TGTGCCAGCAGCGTAGGAAGTCGGAGGCTCCCGCAAGATACGCAGTATTTT	CASSVGSRRLPQDTQYF
.	TRBV14	TRBJ2-7	TRBD2	TGTGCCAGCCAGGAGAGCGGGGCAAGCTCCTACGAGCAGTACTTC	CASQESGASSYEQYF
once	TRBV4-3	TRBJ1-4	.	TGCGCCAGCAGCCAGCCGGGAGGAACTAATGAAAAACTGTTTTTT	CASSQPGGTNEKLFF
.	TRBV6-5	TRBJ1-2	TRBD1	TGTGCCAGCAGTTACTCGACGACAGGGGCCTATGGCTACACCTTC	CASSYSTTGAYGYTF
.	TRBV7-2	TRBJ1-1	.	TGTGCCAGCAGCCCTTATTTTAACACTGAAGCTTTCTTT	CASSPYFNTEAFF
.	TRBV7-3	TRBJ2-5	TRBD1	TGTGCCAGCAGCCGACGGACAGGGGGCCAAGAGACCCAGTACTTC	CASSRRTGGQETQYF
.	TRBV29-1	TRBJ1-1	.	TGCAGCGGGGGGCATAACACTGAAGCTTTCTTT	CSGGHNTEAFF
.	TRBV19	TRBJ1-6	TRBD1	TGTGCCAGTAGTATACCAACAGGGGGGAATTCACCCCTCCACTTT	CASSIPTGGNSPLHF
.	TRBV6-5	TRBJ2-7	TRBD2	TGTGCCAGCAACGGACTAGCGGGGGGGCCGAGAGAGCAGTACTTC	CASNGLAGGPREQYF
.	TRBV30	TRBJ1-4	TRBD1	TGTGCCTGGAGCTTAAGGACAGGTTTTAATGAAAAACTGTTTTTT	CAWSLRTGFNEKLFF
.	TRBV13	TRBJ1-1	.	TGTGCCAGCAGTCTCACCCGCCGGAGGACAGAGAACACTGAAGCTTTCTTT	CASSLTRRRTENTEAFF
.	TRBV7-2	TRBJ2-1	TRBD1	TGTGCCAGCAGCTTACCGACAGGGGGGAATGAGCAGTTCTTC	CASSLPTGGNEQFF
.	TRBV2	TRBJ1-1	TRBD1	TGTGCCAGCAGGTTCCAGACAGGGATGAACACTGAAGCTTTCTTT	CASRFQTGMNTEAFF
.	TRBV5-8	TRBJ2-3	TRBD2	TGTGCCAGCAGAGTACTAGCGGGGGCTGCCCTCACCACGCAGTATTTT	CASRVLAGAALTTQYF